This T cell receptor beta chain was recorded in a study of T-cell memory formation after mild COVID-19. TCRdb recomputed calls from the 5' RACE reads with MiXCR, one row per CDR3 protein. Of hundreds of thousands of distinct CDR3 sequences listed, approximately 8.4% are singletons. CDR1 is SGHAT and CDR2 is FQNNGV in the germline V gene. There are 16 residues in the CDR3. Deletions cut 6 bases from V and 1 base from J, with 18 bases between. This clonotype was detected a few times. The chain combines TRBV11-2 with TRBJ2-5; D is tentatively TRBD1 or TRBD2 (5 bases each). The material sequenced was PBMCs or a T cell subset sorted from them (not recorded which). This receptor was identified in a man between 18 and 35 years old who had mild COVID-19 (a few samples of this study predate the infection). Cell type and time point are not known. The CDR3 reads CASRELRTGTQETQYF. The DNA of the CDR3 is TGTGCCAGCAGGGAATTACGTACCGGGACCCAAGAGACCCAGTACTTC.